This TCR beta chain was profiled in a study of tumor and adjacent non-tumor tissue in lung cancer (dated by TCRdb to 2017 to 2018). Context from the whole study: The cohort included around twelve adenocarcinoma, 2 squamous cell carcinoma and 1 small cell lung cancer patients. Ages among the approximately 15 patients ranged from about 31 to 80 years, there were around ten men and 5 women, and disease was at TNM stage I to III. Sequencing generated a total of some 130 million productive TCRbeta reads, averaging around 4.2 million reads per sample. Bulk TCRbeta repertoires were compared between lung tumor tissue and matched distant non-tumor lung tissue obtained from around 14 lung cancer patients. TCRbeta CDR3 sequencing was performed on 25 to 35 paired specimens, with one tumor sample and one normal lung sample collected per patient. Study-wide findings and limitations: The top 100 clones accounted for a significantly larger cumulative portion of the repertoire in normal lung than in tumor tissue. The sequencing platform is not named in the methods, and unique molecular identifiers are not mentioned. Only 15 or so patients were included in the cohort, and the need for larger samples and more detailed clinical data was noted by the authors. Peripheral blood was not sequenced, so blood TCRbeta repertoires in these lung cancer patients were not examined. TCR diversity was significantly higher in younger patients, and greater tumor TCR diversity was associated with shorter overall survival and shorter disease-free survival. Tumor tissue showed significantly greater TCR diversity (inverse Simpson) than normal lung tissue (approximately 400 vs 170, P = 0.0075, Mann-Whitney U test).

RNA was isolated from bulk, unsorted tissue, and RNA quality was assessed with a NanoDrop ND-1000 and an Agilent 2100. Donors were newly diagnosed lung cancer patients admitted for thoracic surgery in China between August and November 2014, without prior chemotherapy. Patients who had received previous radiotherapy or chemotherapy, or who had another concurrent cancer, were excluded from the study. Pieces of surgical tissue measuring about 1-2.1 cm3 were kept in RNAlater solution and stored at -80 degrees C until use. Receptor libraries were prepared by multiplex PCR. The data were produced on an Illumina HiSeq 2500. TCRbeta libraries were constructed through three rounds of nested PCR with primers (Table S4) according to protocols modified from ARM-PCR. Before sequencing, PCR products in the 200-500 bp range were cut out of the gel and cleaned up using the QIAquick gel extraction kit. Per the authors' processing: Trimmomatic was used to clean the reads, FLASH was used to merge the reads into complete CDR3 sequences, and MiTCR was used to assign the reads to V(D)J germline segments. VDJtools was used to compute clonal diversity as the inverse Simpson's index. A read counted as productive if the sequence was in-frame and lacked a premature stop codon. TCRdb's own reprocessing of the public reads used fastp at Q25 and MiXCR and kept productive beta chains. Duplicate CDR3 protein sequences are folded into a single record with the most common DNA and genes. None of the V and J calls come from the authors' own analysis; TCRdb made them. In all, the sample holds tens of thousands of distinct CDR3 sequences, and roughly 66% of those were seen once. Approximately 20% of the sample is taken by the ten largest.

Reading the germline V gene gives CDR1 MNHNS and CDR2 SASEGT. Including the terminal cysteine and phenylalanine, the CDR3 comprises 12 residues. Of all the DNA, just the CDR3 is kept, 36 bases in frame from base 1. As to this clonotype: Its cognate antigen has yet to be identified. The junction departs from germline at one end; a sequencing error may be responsible.

The receptor was derived from a man in his 60s with non-small cell lung cancer. The sequence joins TRBV6-1 to TRBJ2-7; no confident D gene assignment can be made. The sequencing input was lung tumor tissue. The nucleotide sequence is TGTGCCAGCATTGATCGGTCCTACGAACAGTACTTC. It is translated as CASIDRSYEQYF.